One T cell receptor beta chain is described in this entry. This specimen belongs to a study of blood T cell repertoires in COVID-19. Overall study: Some COVID-19 samples were acute and others convalescent; all came from the United States, Italy and Spain. T cells, B-cell-depleted T cells, or PBMCs supplied cDNA or gDNA.

With 2 bases clipped from V and 6 bases from J, the junction kept 5 bases outside the gene matches. Germline CDR1 reads MNHNS; CDR2 reads SASEGT. This CDR3 spans 15 amino acids. Per the study methods: Amplification with reference gene primers provided the estimates of nucleated cell counts. Here immunoSEQ multiplex PCR was the method, and the copy in TCRdb shows in-frame clones only, minus some. V and J calls and clone size are copied from that table; D and trimming were computed from the DNA. The sample lists approximately 150,000 clones, around 80% occurring once. This TCR derives from a woman of 80 years or more with acute or convalescent COVID-19. V gene TRBV6-1 combines with J gene TRBJ2-3, with 10 nucleotides matching TRBD1. The sample was peripheral blood. This CDR3 is CASSESGTGADTQYF. CDR3 nucleotides: TGTGCCAGCAGTGAATCCGGGACAGGGGCCGATACGCAGTATTTT.